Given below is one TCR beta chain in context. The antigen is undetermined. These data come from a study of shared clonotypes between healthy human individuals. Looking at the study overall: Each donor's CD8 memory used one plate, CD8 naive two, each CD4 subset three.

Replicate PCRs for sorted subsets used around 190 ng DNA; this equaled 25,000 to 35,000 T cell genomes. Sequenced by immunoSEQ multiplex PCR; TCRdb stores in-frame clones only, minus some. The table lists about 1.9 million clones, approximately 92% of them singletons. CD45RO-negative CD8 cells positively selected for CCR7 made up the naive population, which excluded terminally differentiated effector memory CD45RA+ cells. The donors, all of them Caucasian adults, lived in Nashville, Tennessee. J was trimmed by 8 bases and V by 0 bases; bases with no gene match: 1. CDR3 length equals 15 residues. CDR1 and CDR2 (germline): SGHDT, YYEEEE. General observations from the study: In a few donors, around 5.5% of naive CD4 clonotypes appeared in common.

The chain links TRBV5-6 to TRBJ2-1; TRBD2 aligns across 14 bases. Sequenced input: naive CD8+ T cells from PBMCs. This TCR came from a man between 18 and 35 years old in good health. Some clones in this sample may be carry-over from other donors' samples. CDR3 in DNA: TGTGCCAGCAGCTTGGCGGGACTAGCGGGAGATGAGCAGTTCTTC. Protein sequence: CASSLAGLAGDEQFF. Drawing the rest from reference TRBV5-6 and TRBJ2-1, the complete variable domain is DAGVTQSPTHLIKTRGQQVTLRCSPKSGHDTVSWYQQALGQGPQFIFQYYEEEERQRGNFPDRFSGHQFPNYSSELNVNALLLGDSALYLCASSLAGLAGDEQFFGPGTRLTVL.